This T cell receptor (beta chain) is from a study of blood T cell repertoires in COVID-19. Here immunoSEQ multiplex PCR was the method, and the copy in TCRdb shows in-frame clones only, minus some. Found here are 150,000 to 200,000 clones, 87% of them singletons; the top ten hold roughly 1.6%. J lost 0 bases, V lost 4 bases, and 2 bases had no gene match. This CDR3 is built from 15 residues. The V gene's germline CDR1 is MGHDK and CDR2 SYGVNS. This sequence joins TRBV25-1 and TRBJ2-1; 8 nucleotides agree with TRBD2. Material: peripheral blood. The sequence came from a woman aged 45-59 years with acute or convalescent COVID-19. In DNA, the CDR3 is TGTGCCAGCAGTGGAGGGACTAGCTCCTACAATGAGCAGTTCTTC. Its translation: CASSGGTSSYNEQFF.